The rows below give T cell receptor beta chains drawn from one sample of a study of Ad26.COV2.S vaccination and SARS-CoV-2 variants. Assay used: immunoSEQ multiplex PCR; TCRdb lists only in-frame clones, some missing. The sample contains roughly 700,000 clones, 70% to 90% of which appear only once. The sample in question was peripheral blood, obtained in a trial of Ad26.COV2.S vaccine versus placebo. These receptors were taken from a person between 18 and 59 years old who received the Ad26.COV2.S COVID-19 vaccine or a placebo. CDR3s include the opening cysteine and the closing phenylalanine or tryptophan. The D gene is left open where the match is weak. Expanded clones get a size class; other rows say once, few or many, or leave the size out.

TRBJ1-4,TRBV5-1,NA,NA,TGCGCCAGCAGCCCTGGGGAAGGGAGTGGTGGAGAAAAACTGTTTTTT,CASSPGEGSGGEKLFF
TRBJ2-3,TRBV7-9,NA,TRBD1,TGTGCCAGCAGCTTAGGGGTGACAGGGGGCACAGATACGCAGTATTTT,CASSLGVTGGTDTQYF
TRBJ1-2,TRBV3-1/TRBV3-2,NA,NA,TGTGCCAGCAGCCAGGACAGTAACTATGGCTACACCTTC,CASSQDSNYGYTF
TRBJ2-2,TRBV7-9,NA,NA,TGTGCCAGCAGCTTTGACAGCTACACCGGGGAGCTGTTTTTT,CASSFDSYTGELFF
TRBJ2-5,TRBV6-6,few,TRBD1,TGTGCCAGCAGGTCCTCAGACAGGGGAGAGACCCAGTACTTC,CASRSSDRGETQYF
TRBJ2-7,TRBV5-6,NA,NA,TGTGCCAGCAGCTCTTCCTACGAGCAGTACTTC,CASSSSYEQYF
TRBJ1-5,TRBV14,NA,NA,TGTGCCAGCAGCCAGGGCAATCAGCCCCAGCATTTT,CASSQGNQPQHF
TRBJ2-7,TRBV21-1,NA,NA,TGTGCCAGCAGCAAAAGGGGGACAGTTTTTTGCGAGCAGTACTTC,CASSKRGTVFCEQYF
TRBJ1-2,TRBV7-2,few,NA,TGTGCCAGCAGCCCAGGGTGGGGAGGAGGCTACACCTTC,CASSPGWGGGYTF
TRBJ2-3,TRBV27,NA,NA,TGTGCCAGCAGTTTAGAGGGTTCAGATACGCAGTATTTT,CASSLEGSDTQYF
TRBJ1-1,TRBV7-3,NA,NA,TGTGCCAGCAGCTTACAGGGAGACACTGAAGCTTTCTTT,CASSLQGDTEAFF
TRBJ1-2,TRBV14,NA,TRBD1,TGTGCCAGCAGCCAAGGAGGGGTAGACAGGGATCGCACCTTC,CASSQGGVDRDRTF
TRBJ1-5,TRBV9,NA,NA,TGTGCCAGCAGCGTAGGGGTTGAAAGCAATCAGCCCCAGCATTTT,CASSVGVESNQPQHF
TRBJ1-1,TRBV5-1,once,NA,TGCGCCAGCAGCTCGAGGGGGGCTCGAAGCACTGAAGCTTTCTTT,CASSSRGARSTEAFF
TRBJ2-7,TRBV12-3/TRBV12-4,few,NA,TGTGCCAGCAGACGGCCCCCATGGGGGGAGCAGTACTTC,CASRRPPWGEQYF
TRBJ1-1,TRBV29-1,NA,NA,TGCAGCGTCGGGAGGCTAATGAACACTGAAGCTTTCTTT,CSVGRLMNTEAFF
TRBJ2-6,TRBV15,NA,TRBD1,TGTGCCATAGGGGACAGGGGGAGACCTGGGGCCAACGTCCTGACTTTC,CAIGDRGRPGANVLTF
TRBJ2-1,TRBV6-5,NA,NA,TGTGCCAGCAGTTACGACAGGCACGAGCAGTTCTTC,CASSYDRHEQFF
TRBJ2-7,TRBV6-5,NA,NA,TGTGCCAGCAACCGGATGGACGCGGCCCCCTACGAGCAGTACTTC,CASNRMDAAPYEQYF
TRBJ2-1,TRBV27,NA,TRBD2,TGTGCCTCCAGGGGCGGGAGGGCCCCCAATGAGCAGTTCTTC,CASRGGRAPNEQFF
TRBJ2-1,TRBV18,NA,TRBD2,TGTGCCAGCTCGACGGGGACTAGCGGGTACAATGAGCAGTTCTTC,CASSTGTSGYNEQFF
TRBJ2-7,TRBV13,NA,NA,TGTGCCAGCAGCGCCCCGGGGTCATCCTACGAGCAGTACTTC,CASSAPGSSYEQYF
TRBJ2-7,TRBV18,NA,NA,TGTGCCAGCTCACCACCTGGTAGTTACGAGCAGTACTTC,CASSPPGSYEQYF
TRBJ2-7,TRBV21-1,NA,NA,TGTGCCAGCAGCAAAGAGTTCGAGACTAGCGGGCCCTCCTCCGACGAGCAGTACTTC,CASSKEFETSGPSSDEQYF
TRBJ2-3,TRBV3-1/TRBV3-2,NA,TRBD2,TGTGCCAGCAGCCCTTACGGACTAGCGGCCACAGATACGCAGTATTTT,CASSPYGLAATDTQYF
TRBJ1-4,TRBV4-3,NA,NA,TGCGCCAGCAGCCCCCTAACAACTAATGAAAAACTGTTTTTT,CASSPLTTNEKLFF
TRBJ1-2,TRBV4-1,NA,NA,TGCGCCAGCAGCCCCGGCCCCGGGGGGCGTGATGGCTACACCTTC,CASSPGPGGRDGYTF
TRBJ1-2,TRBV2,NA,NA,TGTGCCAGCAGCGGGTTGGTGGCCCCAGAGGGGGGCTACACCTTC,CASSGLVAPEGGYTF
TRBJ1-1,TRBV7-9,NA,NA,TGTGCCAGCAGCCCTTACACAGGGAAGGGTGAAGCTTTCTTT,CASSPYTGKGEAFF
TRBJ2-7,TRBV6-2/TRBV6-3,NA,TRBD2,TGTGCCAGCAGTCCCCGCCCGGGACTATCCAGCTCCTACGAGCAGTACTTC,CASSPRPGLSSSYEQYF
TRBJ1-6,TRBV19,NA,NA,TGTGCCAGTAGTATGTCCCCTCAGGACAGTCGGGACTATAATTCACCCCTCCACTTT,CASSMSPQDSRDYNSPLHF